The T cell receptor beta chain under discussion was sequenced for a study of blood T cell repertoires in COVID-19. About the research overall: The United States, Italy and Spain supplied acute and convalescent COVID-19 samples. Sample material is recorded as cDNA or gDNA derived from T cells, B-cell-depleted T cells, or PBMCs.

Original methodology: Reference gene primer amplification in the assay estimated nucleated cell counts. The protocol was immunoSEQ multiplex PCR, while the TCRdb copy is restricted to in-frame clones and leaves out a portion. V, J and clone size were drawn from that table, and D and trimming were deduced from the DNA. The sample has about 210,000 clones; around four fifths are singletons. Seattle's enrolled individuals joined amid active infection and were then monitored longitudinally. Trimming removed 4 bases from V and 0 bases from J, with 13 bases in between. This CDR3 is built from 16 residues. Germline CDR1 MNHEY, CDR2 SVGEGT.

Sequencing input: peripheral blood. The chain couples TRBV6-2 or TRBV6-3 to TRBJ1-5; D call uncertain. This TCR was sampled from a man in his sixties with COVID-19, enrolled during active disease. The CDR3 protein is CASSSSPGYSNQPQHF. The CDR3 coding sequence is TGTGCCAGCAGTTCCTCTCCCGGGTATAGCAATCAGCCCCAGCATTTT.